The clone carrying this T cell receptor beta chain was detected once. Authors' methods: Researchers report that nucleated cell counts were estimated from reference gene primer amplification. The data were produced by immunoSEQ multiplex PCR, yet TCRdb's version contains in-frame clones alone and is incomplete. That table supplies the V and J calls and clone size; D and trimming were determined from the DNA. This table holds about 210,000 clones, approximately 85% found once. The data were taken from a study of blood T cell repertoires in COVID-19. Background on the study: Donors in the United States, Italy and Spain gave samples during acute or convalescent COVID-19. PBMCs, B-cell-depleted T cells, or T cells provided the cDNA or gDNA that made up the material.

The CDR3 has 12 amino acids. This sequence was found in a woman in her 70s with COVID-19, enrolled during active disease. The specimen was peripheral blood. The genes are TRBV21-1 and TRBJ2-5; the table's D call of TRBD2 was not tested on the DNA. TRBV21-1 is flagged as a pseudogene. The CDR3 DNA reads TGTGCCTTCCCCGGGAGGCTGGAGACCCAGTACTTC. Translated: CAFPGRLETQYF.